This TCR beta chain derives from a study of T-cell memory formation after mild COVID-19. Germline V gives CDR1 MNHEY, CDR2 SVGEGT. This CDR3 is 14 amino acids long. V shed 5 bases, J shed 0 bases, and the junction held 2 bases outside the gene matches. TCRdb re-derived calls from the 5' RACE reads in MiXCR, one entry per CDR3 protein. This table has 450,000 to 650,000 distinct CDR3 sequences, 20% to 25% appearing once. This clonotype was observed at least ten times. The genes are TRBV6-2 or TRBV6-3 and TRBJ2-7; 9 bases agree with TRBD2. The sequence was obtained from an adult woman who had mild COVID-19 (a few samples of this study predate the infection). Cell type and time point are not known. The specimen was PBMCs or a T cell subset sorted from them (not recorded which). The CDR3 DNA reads TGTGCCAGCAGTGCGGGGGGGCCCTCCTACGAGCAGTACTTC. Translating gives CASSAGGPSYEQYF.